This T cell receptor beta chain was retrieved from a study of breast tumors, draining lymph nodes, adjacent tissues. Samples came from axillary lymph nodes draining the breast cancer. J lost 5 bases, V lost 0 bases, and 9 bases had no gene match. The germline gives CDR1 SGHNT, CDR2 YYREEE (reference sequence). CDR3 size: 17 residues. Notes on the study in general: Tumor TCR diversity was below lymph nodes but above nontumor tissue. Most tumor T cells seemingly derive from lymph node, then expand in tumor.

TCRdb reanalysed the multiplex PCR reads using MiXCR and keeps one entry per CDR3 protein. The data contain approximately 88,000 distinct CDR3 sequences, around 29% of them singletons. In its sample, this clonotype was seen many times. Antigen specificity is unknown. This clonotype was obtained from a female donor with breast cancer. Some clones in this sample may be carry-over from other donors' samples. Sequencing was done on a sample of axillary lymph node tissue. The genes are TRBV5-4 and TRBJ2-7, with 12 positions matching TRBD2. The DNA for the CDR3 is TGTGCCAGCAGCTTGGGCCCTAGCGGGAGGGCCATGGACGAGCAGTACTTC. This gives the protein CASSLGPSGRAMDEQYF.